This TCR beta chain was sequenced during a study of blood T cell repertoires in COVID-19. Study background: PBMCs, B-cell-depleted T cells, or T cells were the source of the cDNA or gDNA that made up the material.

Participants reported their clinical history, and cohort assignment relied on those reports. How the authors handled the data: Estimated nucleated cell counts came from reference gene primer amplification. Assay: immunoSEQ multiplex PCR; the TCRdb copy retains only in-frame clones and omits some. D and trimming were read from the DNA, whereas the V and J calls and clone size are those reported in that table. The profile shows about 160,000 clones, around 80% of them singletons. Germline assignment: CDR1 MDHEN and CDR2 SYDVKM. The CDR3 spans 12 residues. Between the trimmed V and J ends, which lost 6 bases and 9 bases, there was a span of 9 bases.

The chain has TRBV28 and TRBJ1-6; D is possibly TRBD1 (6 bases). The material sequenced was PBMCs or T cells enriched from blood (not recorded which). The TCR comes from a woman aged 45-65 years who had recovered from COVID-19. The chain's CDR3 is CASSTGFSPLHF. CDR3 DNA sequence: TGTGCCAGCAGCACAGGGTTTTCACCCCTCCACTTT.